The next 13 T cell receptor beta chains were all read from a single sample in a study of blood T cells in healthy people across ages. Primed by a sample-barcoded 5' primer and a J-beta primer mix, a second PCR proceeded for roughly 6 to 12 cycles. One entry per CDR3 protein results from TCRdb running MiXCR on the 5' RACE reads. The data show approximately 730,000 distinct CDR3 sequences, 43% seen once. Sequencing was done on a sample of blood. All receptors come from an older woman in good health.

The chain combines TRBV6-6 with TRBJ2-5; D is possibly TRBD2 (5 bases). This CDR3 spans 14 amino acids. Trimming left V 7 bases short and J 11 bases short, with 23 bases between. CDR1 MNHNY and CDR2 SVGAGI come from the germline V gene (reference sequence). The CDR3 reads CASTTGIGNNEQYF. The CDR3 bases are TGTGCCAGCACCACCGGGATAGGAAACAATGAGCAGTACTTC.

This clonotype was counted between two and nine times. The chain joins TRBV6-5 to TRBJ2-7, with 7 bases identical to TRBD2. The DNA end is more similar to TRBJ2-5, so the J call may be wrong. Germline loops: CDR1 MNHEY, CDR2 SVGAGI. The length of the CDR3 is 16 residues. This chain's CDR3 is CASSYSRREGGGTQYF. CDR3 bases: TGTGCCAGCAGTTACTCGAGGAGGGAGGGCGGAGGGACCCAGTACTTC.

This clonotype was seen more than once but under ten times. V is TRBV28 and J is TRBJ2-7, with 7 bases fitting TRBD1. Germline V gene data show CDR1 as MDHEN and CDR2 as SYDVKM. This CDR3 is 16 amino acids long. With V trimmed by 4 bases and J by 0 bases, 9 bases remained unmatched. CDR3 region: CASSSPRDRSSYEQYF. DNA for the CDR3: TGTGCCAGCAGTTCCCCCCGGGACAGAAGCTCCTACGAGCAGTACTTC.

Regarding this clonotype: One end of the junction varies from germline; a read error may be responsible. The rearrangement uses TRBV9 and TRBJ2-5, with D perhaps assigned TRBD1 or TRBD2 (5 bases each). CDR3 size: 16 residues. The germline gives CDR1 SGDLS, CDR2 YYNGEE. The CDR3 spells CVSSVRGAGTQETQYF. In DNA, the CDR3 is TGTGTCAGCAGCGTGAGAGGTGCCGGGACGCAAGAGACCCAGTACTTC. Together with reference TRBV9 and TRBJ2-5, the CDR3 gives the full variable domain: DSGVTQTPKHLITATGQRVTLRCSPRSGDLSVYWYQQSLDQGLQFLIQYYNGEERAKGNILERFSAQQFPDLHSELNLSSLELGDSALYFCVSSVRGAGTQETQYFGPGTRLLVL.

This clonotype was found a few times. The gene calls are TRBV30 and TRBJ2-3, with D possibly TRBD2 on 5 matching bases. Trimming shortened V by 0 bases and J by 5 bases, and 12 bases separated the two germline ends. This CDR3 is 14 amino acids long. From germline, CDR1 is GTSNPN and CDR2 SVGIG (reference sequence). This CDR3 is CAWSVNTAGDTQYF. The CDR3 DNA reads as TGTGCCTGGAGTGTAAACACGGCGGGAGATACGCAGTATTTT.

Concerning this clonotype itself: A much larger clone sits a single nucleotide away, making a read error possible. V is TRBV29-1 and J is TRBJ1-5; a possible D gene is TRBD1 (5 bases). The CDR3 extends over 13 amino acids. V was clipped by 4 bases and J by 7 bases, with 14 bases between them. Germline V gene sequence: CDR1 SQVTM, CDR2 ANQGSEA. In DNA form, the CDR3 reads TGCAGCGTTGGGAGCAGGGAAGAACAGCCCCAGCATTTT. Its protein product is CSVGSREEQPQHF.

This chain joins TRBV6-2 or TRBV6-3 and TRBJ2-5; no reliable D call. The ends were cut back, 2 bases at V and 11 bases at J, with 21 bases in the middle. Germline CDR1 is MNHEY and CDR2 is SVGEGT. CDR3 length equals 15 residues. The DNA of the CDR3 is TGTGCCAGCAGTTACCAAGGCGTCCTCTACAATGAGCAGTACTTC. Translation gives CASSYQGVLYNEQYF.

V is TRBV10-1 and J is TRBJ2-5; possible D gene TRBD1, 6 bases. Germline CDR1 and CDR2: WNHNN and SYGVQD (reference sequence). Trimming pared 0 bases from V and 5 bases from J, leaving 13 bases between. This CDR3 has 15 residues. For the CDR3, the DNA is TGCGCCAGCAGTGAGTCGACACAGGGTCCCGAGACCCAGTACTTC. Amino acids: CASSESTQGPETQYF.

The genes are TRBV6-2 or TRBV6-3 and TRBJ2-7; 7 bases fit TRBD1. This CDR3 comprises 12 residues. Germline V CDR1 and CDR2: MNHEY, SVGEGT. Trimming removed 4 bases from V and 6 bases from J; junction bases left unmatched: 3. The CDR3 DNA sequence: TGTGCCAGCAGTTTCCAGGGGGTCGAGCAGTACTTC. Its protein product is CASSFQGVEQYF.

This chain connects TRBV5-6 to TRBJ2-5, with 13 bases fitting TRBD2. Germline loops: CDR1 SGHDT, CDR2 YYEEEE. Unmatched junction bases numbered 11, after V lost 1 base and J lost 2 bases. The CDR3 runs to 19 residues. The CDR3 DNA is TGTGCCAGCAGCTTGCCGGGACTAGCGGGGCGACCCCCTCAAGAGACCCAGTACTTC. Translating gives CASSLPGLAGRPPQETQYF.

This clonotype was counted once. The chain recombines TRBV12-3 or TRBV12-4 with TRBJ2-1; TRBD1 aligns across 10 bases. V trimming: 4 bases; J trimming: 7 bases; junction bases outside the gene matches: 16. CDR3 length: 18 residues. Written as DNA, the CDR3 is TGTGCCAGCAGTTCTCCCGGGGGGGACAGGGGCCTTACGAATGAGCAGTTCTTC. It translates to CASSSPGGDRGLTNEQFF.

The table lists this clonotype with a few counts. This chain links TRBV7-2 with TRBJ2-7; 10 nucleotides agree with TRBD2. CDR3 length: 18 amino acids. Germline trimming cut 0 bases from V and 0 bases from J; bases unmatched to any gene: 8. Germline V lookup: CDR1 SGHTA, CDR2 FQGNSA. CDR3 loop: CASSLAFSGGTSSYEQYF. CDR3 in DNA: TGTGCCAGCAGCTTAGCTTTTAGCGGGGGGACTAGCTCCTACGAGCAGTACTTC. The complete variable domain, with remaining parts taken from reference TRBV7-2 and TRBJ2-7, reads GAGVSQSPSNKVTEKGKDVELRCDPISGHTALYWYRQSLGQGLEFLIYFQGNSAPDKSGLPSDRFSAERTGGSVSTLTIQRTQQEDSAVYLCASSLAFSGGTSSYEQYFGPGTRLTVT.

In regard to this clonotype: This clone may be a read error of a much larger clone one base away. This chain connects TRBV4-3 to TRBJ1-2; D is undetermined. Per germline, CDR1 LGHNA and CDR2 YSLEER. V was clipped by 4 bases and J by 4 bases, with 10 bases between them. This CDR3 region has 13 residues. CDR3 amino acids: CASSREAGYGYTF. The CDR3 DNA sequence: TGCGCCAGCAGCCGAGAAGCGGGCTATGGCTACACCTTC.